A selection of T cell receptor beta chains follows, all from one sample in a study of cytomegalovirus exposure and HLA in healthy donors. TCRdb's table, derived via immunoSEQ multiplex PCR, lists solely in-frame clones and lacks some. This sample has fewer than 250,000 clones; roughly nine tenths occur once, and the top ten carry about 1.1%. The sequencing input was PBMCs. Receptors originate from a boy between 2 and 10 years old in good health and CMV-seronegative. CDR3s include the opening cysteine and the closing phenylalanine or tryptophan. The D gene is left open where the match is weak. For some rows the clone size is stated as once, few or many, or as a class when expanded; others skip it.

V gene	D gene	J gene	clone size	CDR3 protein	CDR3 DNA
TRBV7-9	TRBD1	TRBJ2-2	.	CSSNIWRVWTGVFPGELFF	TGTTCCAGCAACATTTGGCGAGTATGGACAGGGGTCTTTCCCGGGGAGCTGTTTTTT
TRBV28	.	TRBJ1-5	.	CASTLPGGGLGQPQHF	TGTGCCAGCACCTTACCCGGGGGGGGCCTAGGTCAGCCCCAGCATTTT
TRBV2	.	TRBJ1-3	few	CASLPGHSTNTIYF	TGTGCCAGCTTACCGGGACATTCGACTAACACCATATATTTT
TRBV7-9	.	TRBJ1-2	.	CASNGGGYTF	TGTGCCAGCAACGGAGGCGGCTACACCTTC
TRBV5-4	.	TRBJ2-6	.	CASSQDRSSGANVLTF	TGTGCCAGCAGCCAAGACAGGAGCTCTGGGGCCAACGTCCTGACTTTC
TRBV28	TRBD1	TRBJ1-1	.	CASSPRQGWITEAFF	TGTGCCAGCAGTCCAAGACAGGGATGGATCACTGAAGCTTTCTTT
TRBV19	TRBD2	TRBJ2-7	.	CASSIGGRAVSYEQYF	TGTGCCAGTAGTATAGGCGGGAGAGCGGTCTCCTACGAGCAGTACTTC
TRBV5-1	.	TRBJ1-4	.	CASSLGQGRNEKLFF	TGCGCCAGCAGCTTGGGGCAGGGGCGGAATGAAAAACTGTTTTTT
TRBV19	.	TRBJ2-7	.	CASSRQGRSFSYEQYF	TGTGCCAGTAGTCGTCAGGGTCGGAGCTTCTCCTACGAGCAGTACTTC
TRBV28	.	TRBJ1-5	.	CASRKQGNNQPQHF	TGTGCCAGCAGGAAACAGGGTAACAATCAGCCCCAGCATTTT
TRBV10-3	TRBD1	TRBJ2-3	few	CATKGQGDTQYF	TGTGCCACGAAAGGACAGGGCGATACGCAGTATTTT
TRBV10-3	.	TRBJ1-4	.	CASRRGTNEKLFF	TGTGCCAGCCGCAGGGGTACTAATGAAAAACTGTTTTTT
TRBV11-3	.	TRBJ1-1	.	CASSLAGHTEAFF	TGTGCCAGCAGCTTAGCAGGGCACACTGAAGCTTTCTTT
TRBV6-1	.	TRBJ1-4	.	CASTPGGSGKLFF	TGTGCCAGCACCCCCGGAGGTTCGGGAAAACTGTTTTTT
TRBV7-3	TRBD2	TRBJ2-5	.	CASSSHGGLQETQYF	TGTGCCAGCAGCTCCCACGGGGGACTACAAGAGACCCAGTACTTC
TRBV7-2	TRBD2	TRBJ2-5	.	CASSFSSGSLLGETQYF	TGTGCCAGCAGCTTCTCTAGCGGGAGCTTGCTGGGGGAGACCCAGTACTTC
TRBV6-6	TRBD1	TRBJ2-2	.	CASRDRGNTGELFF	TGTGCCAGCCGGGACAGGGGAAACACCGGGGAGCTGTTTTTT
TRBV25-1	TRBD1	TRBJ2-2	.	CASSETTGQFTGELFF	TGTGCCAGCAGTGAAACCACGGGACAGTTCACCGGGGAGCTGTTTTTT
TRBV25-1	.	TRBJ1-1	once	CASSEWGGVLHAEAFF	TGTGCCAGCAGTGAATGGGGGGGGGTCCTCCACGCCGAAGCTTTCTTT
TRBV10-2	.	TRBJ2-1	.	CASSESPSPYNEQFF	TGCGCCAGCAGTGAGTCCCCTAGCCCCTACAATGAGCAGTTCTTC
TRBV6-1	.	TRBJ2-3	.	CASSELPYTDTQYF	TGTGCCAGCAGTGAACTACCCTACACAGATACGCAGTATTTT
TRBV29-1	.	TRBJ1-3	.	CSVQHGNTIYF	TGCAGCGTTCAACACGGAAACACCATATATTTT
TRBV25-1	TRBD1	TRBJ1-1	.	CASSDRTGDKFTEAFF	TGTGCCAGCAGTGATAGGACAGGGGATAAGTTTACTGAAGCTTTCTTT
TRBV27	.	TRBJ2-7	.	CASSPTGSSYEQYF	TGTGCCAGCAGCCCGACAGGAAGCTCCTACGAGCAGTACTTC
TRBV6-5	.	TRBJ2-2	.	CASSYFGGNTGELFF	TGTGCCAGCAGTTACTTTGGCGGGAACACCGGGGAGCTGTTTTTT
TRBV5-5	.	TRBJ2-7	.	CASTLRENLSYEQYF	TGTGCCAGCACCCTCCGGGAAAACCTCTCCTACGAGCAGTACTTC
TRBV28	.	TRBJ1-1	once	CASSWTAGTEAFF	TGTGCCAGCAGTTGGACGGCGGGGACTGAAGCTTTCTTT
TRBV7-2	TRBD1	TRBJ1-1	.	CASSSRGQGTTEAFF	TGTGCCAGCAGCTCTCGCGGACAGGGAACCACTGAAGCTTTCTTT
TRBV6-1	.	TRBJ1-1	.	CASSVNTETEAFF	TGTGCCAGCAGCGTAAATACAGAGACTGAAGCTTTCTTT
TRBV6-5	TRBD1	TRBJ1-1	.	CASKSRGHTEAFF	TGTGCCAGCAAGTCGAGGGGGCACACTGAAGCTTTCTTT
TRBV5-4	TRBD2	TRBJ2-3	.	CASSPMRASGGVTDTQYF	TGTGCCAGCAGCCCAATGAGGGCTAGCGGGGGCGTTACAGATACGCAGTATTTT
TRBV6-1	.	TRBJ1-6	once	CASSLAGRNSPLHF	TGTGCCAGCAGCCTGGCAGGGAGGAATTCACCCCTCCACTTT
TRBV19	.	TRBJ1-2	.	CASSTRQDYGYTF	TGTGCCAGTAGTACCCGACAGGACTATGGCTACACCTTC
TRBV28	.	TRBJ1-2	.	CASSPPRELGGYTF	TGTGCCAGCAGTCCGCCCAGGGAACTTGGCGGCTACACCTTC
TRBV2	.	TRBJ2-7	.	CATSKGLVGPYEQYF	TGTGCCACCTCGAAGGGGCTTGTGGGGCCCTACGAGCAGTACTTC
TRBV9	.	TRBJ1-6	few	CATEQEYNSPLHF	TGTGCCACGGAACAGGAATATAATTCACCCCTCCACTTT
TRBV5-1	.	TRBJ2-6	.	CASSQASGANVLTF	TGCGCCAGCAGCCAGGCCTCCGGGGCCAACGTCCTGACTTTC
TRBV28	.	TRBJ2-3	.	CASSSPRLLRQGADTQYF	TGTGCCAGCAGTTCCCCCCGCCTTTTGCGGCAAGGGGCAGATACGCAGTATTTT
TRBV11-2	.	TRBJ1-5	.	CASSLQGHPYSNQPQHF	TGTGCCAGCAGCTTACAGGGGCACCCATATAGCAATCAGCCCCAGCATTTT